The entry below describes one T cell receptor (beta chain). The target of this receptor is not known. No base quality information exists; no much larger clone differs at one position. Inclusive of the bounding cysteine and phenylalanine, the CDR3 is 17 residues long. Only the CDR3 portion is preserved as DNA: 51 bases, with reading frame beginning at the first base. CDR1 and CDR2, looked up from the germline V gene (reference sequence), are GTSNPN and SVGIG. Trimming takes 3 bases from V and 6 bases from J, and the germline ends sit 24 bases apart. The data derive from a study of vaccination effects on CD4 cells after COVID-19 (dated by TCRdb to between 2021 and 2024). Looking at the study overall: The ViraFEST assay stimulated PBMC with viral peptide pools and then used TCR sequencing to identify antigen-specific CD4+ T cell clonotypes by expansion. Each well held around 1.9 million PBMC cultured in IMDM containing about 5.5% human AB serum, 8 to 10 IU/ml IL-2 and gentamicin, along with about 9.3 ug/ml peptides. Participants received two doses of either the BNT162b2 or the mRNA-1273 mRNA SARS-CoV-2 vaccine. Cultures from other donors in the study were sequenced with the Oncomine TCR Beta short-read assay on an Illumina iSeq 100. Altogether, some ten COVID-19 convalescent patients and a handful of SARS-CoV-2-naive healthy vaccine recipients made up the full study. SARS-CoV-2 spike-specific CD4+ TCR repertoires from before and after mRNA vaccination were compared in COVID-19 convalescent patients and in infection-naive vaccine recipients. The paper's findings and limits, for the study overall: In healthy vaccine recipients, vaccine-induced clones were almost all SARS-CoV-2 mono-reactive, with only 1 of 255 being cross-reactive with common cold coronaviruses. At late post-vaccination timepoints, both infection-induced and vaccine-induced clones showed marked clonal contraction, consistent with waning T cell responses. The study was limited by a small number of convalescent patients, and early post-infection timepoints were lacking.

After around eleven days of culture, CD4+ T cells were isolated with the EasySep CD4+ T cell isolation kit. None of the healthy vaccine recipients had a prior SARS-CoV-2 infection, which was confirmed by nucleocapsid antibody tests that came back negative both before and after vaccination. On days 3 and 7, half of the culture medium was replaced with fresh IL-2-containing medium. Each peptide stimulation condition was cultured in triplicate wells unless otherwise noted. PBMC were separated from whole blood using Ficoll-Paque Plus gradient centrifugation and were then either cryopreserved at -140C or used fresh. The QIAamp micro DNA kit was used to extract genomic DNA from the cultured CD4+ T cells. Receptor libraries were prepared by the immunoSEQ multiplex PCR assay. DNA from the cultured, isolated CD4+ T cells was subjected to TCR beta CDR3 sequencing. From the authors' description of their analysis: The analysis removed non-productive TCR sequences, trimmed reads to the CDR3 region, and retained only CDR3s that were 7 or more amino acids long. The MANAFEST web app was used to pick out antigen-specific clonotypes by comparing their expansion in peptide wells with that in reference cultures. For clones to be considered positive, expansion at FDR<0.05 versus reference and all other wells, an odds ratio above 5, and a frequency above 0.1% in two replicate wells were required. Cross-reactive clonotypes were defined as significantly expanded in SARS-CoV-2 spike wells and in at least one common cold coronavirus spike condition. Using the stringdist R package, CDR3 similarity was measured by Levenshtein distance, and unrooted trees were constructed with ape in R 3.6.1. Not all clones reach the TCRdb copy of this immuneACCESS table, which keeps in-frame sequences only. Checked studies attribute under half of the gap to unresolved V genes and leave the rest unexplained. The V and J calls and clone size were taken over from that table, and D and trimming were inferred from the DNA. The sample data list about 48,000 clones, and 50% to 70% of these were observed just once. The ten most abundant clones make up approximately 5% of the sample.

The sample was CD4+ T cells from PBMCs cultured without peptide, taken before COVID-19 vaccination. This sequence originates from a human donor who received a COVID-19 vaccine. This receptor chain uses TRBV30 and TRBJ2-1; the D gene is possibly TRBD1 or TRBD2, with 5 bases matching each. The CDR3 is CAWRPISTEGRINEQFF. In nucleotide form, the sequence is TGTGCCTGGAGACCCATCTCCACAGAGGGACGGATCAATGAGCAGTTCTTC.